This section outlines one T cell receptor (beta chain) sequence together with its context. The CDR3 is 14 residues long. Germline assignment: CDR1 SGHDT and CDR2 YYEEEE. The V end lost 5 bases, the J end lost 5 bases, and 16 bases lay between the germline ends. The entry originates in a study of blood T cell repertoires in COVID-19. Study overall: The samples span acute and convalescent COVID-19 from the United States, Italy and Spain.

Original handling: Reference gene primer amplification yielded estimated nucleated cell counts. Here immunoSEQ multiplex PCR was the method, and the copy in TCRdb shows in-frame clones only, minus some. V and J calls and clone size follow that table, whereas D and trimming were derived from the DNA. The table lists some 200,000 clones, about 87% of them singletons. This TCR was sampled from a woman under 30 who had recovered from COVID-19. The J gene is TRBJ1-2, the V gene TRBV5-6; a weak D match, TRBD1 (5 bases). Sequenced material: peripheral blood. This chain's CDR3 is CASRPGLGGYGYTF. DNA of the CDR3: TGTGCCAGCAGACCAGGGCTTGGTGGGTATGGCTACACCTTC.